Shown below are 17 T cell receptor beta chains from a single sample sequenced in a study of blood T cell repertoires in COVID-19. The assay was immunoSEQ multiplex PCR, and TCRdb's table has in-frame clones only and misses some. The sample has about 240,000 clones, about 81% seen once. The source material was peripheral blood. The receptors were gathered from a woman aged 80 or older with COVID-19, enrolled during active disease.

This clone was observed a handful of times. This sample also contains other DNA sequences that code for the same CDR3. The chain is built from TRBV6-5 and TRBJ1-2, with D maybe TRBD1 (5 bases). Germline CDR1 MNHEY, CDR2 SVGAGI. The CDR3 extends over 13 amino acids. The V end lost 6 bases, the J end lost 4 bases, and 12 bases lay between the germline ends. The CDR3 region has the DNA TGTGCCAGCAGGGACACCCGGGCCTATGGCTACACCTTC. Protein product: CASRDTRAYGYTF.

The chain uses TRBV9 and TRBJ2-7, with D possibly TRBD1 on 5 matching bases. The V end lost 0 bases, the J end lost 6 bases, and 10 bases lay between the germline ends. Germline CDR1 reads SGDLS; CDR2 reads YYNGEE. The CDR3 spans 13 residues. CDR3 region: CASSVAGQGEQYF. The CDR3 bases are TGTGCCAGCAGCGTAGCAGGGCAGGGCGAGCAGTACTTC.

The rearrangement joins TRBV29-1 to TRBJ1-2; maybe TRBD1 (6 bases). The CDR3 consists of 15 residues. V lost 5 bases, J lost 3 bases, and 19 bases lay in between. Looked up from germline, CDR1 is SQVTM and CDR2 is ANQGSEA. The CDR3 region is CSVPSLGGLDYGYTF. CDR3 DNA: TGCAGCGTTCCCTCCCTGGGGGGGCTAGACTATGGCTACACCTTC. The full variable domain, rest sourced from reference TRBV29-1 and TRBJ1-2, is SAVISQKPSRDICQRGTSLTIQCQVDSQVTMMFWYRQQPGQSLTLIATANQGSEATYESGFVIDKFPISRPNLTFSTLTVSNMSPEDSSIYLCSVPSLGGLDYGYTFGSGTRLTVV.

This chain connects TRBV7-2 to TRBJ2-7; D is unresolved. The CDR3 extends over 12 amino acids. The V end lost 2 bases, the J end lost 3 bases, and 5 bases lay between the germline ends. CDR1 SGHTA and CDR2 FQGNSA come from the germline V gene. CDR3 DNA sequence: TGTGCCAGCAGCTTAAGCCACTACGAGCAGTACTTC. This encodes CASSLSHYEQYF.

The gene calls are TRBV2 and TRBJ1-1, with a weak D call TRBD1 (5 bases). This CDR3 comprises 14 residues. Trimming shortened V by 5 bases and J by 0 bases, and 10 bases separated the two germline ends. Germline V gene data show CDR1 as SNHLY and CDR2 as FYNNEI. CDR3 bases: TGTGCCAGCAGTCCGCAGGGCATGAACACTGAAGCTTTCTTT. Protein sequence: CASSPQGMNTEAFF.

Sample share makes this clone medium-sized. This rearrangement joins TRBV27 to TRBJ2-3; D is unresolved. The CDR3 is 14 amino acids. Germline V gene sequence: CDR1 MNHEY, CDR2 SMNVEV (reference sequence). V was trimmed by 3 bases and J by 2 bases, leaving 9 bases between them. DNA for the CDR3: TGTGCCAGCAGTTTCCTCTACCCCACAGATACGCAGTATTTT. Protein product: CASSFLYPTDTQYF.

The chain carries TRBV5-1 and TRBJ1-4; the D gene is possibly TRBD1 (6 bases). The CDR3 loop spans 15 amino acids. V shed 0 bases and J shed 5 bases, with 11 bases lying between them. In germline, CDR1 is SGHRS, CDR2 YFSETQ. The CDR3 DNA is TGCGCCAGCAGCTTGGTTGTGGGGGCGAATGAAAAACTGTTTTTT. It specifies CASSLVVGANEKLFF.

The rearrangement uses TRBV18 and TRBJ2-1, with D possibly matching TRBD1 (6 bases). Deletions cut 0 bases from V and 1 base from J, with 10 bases between. This CDR3 comprises 16 residues. Per the germline V gene, CDR1 is KGHSH and CDR2 is LQKENI. CDR3 sequence: CASSPPSGQSYNEQFF. The CDR3 bases are TGTGCCAGCTCACCACCGAGCGGACAGTCCTACAATGAGCAGTTCTTC.

V and J are TRBV3-1 (or the pseudogene TRBV3-2) and TRBJ2-7; 9 bases line up with TRBD2. Trimming cost V 4 bases and J 7 bases; bases outside gene matches: 11. This CDR3 comprises 15 residues. Germline loops: CDR1 LGHDT, CDR2 YNNKEL (reference sequence). The CDR3 protein is CASSPRAGGIREQYF. CDR3 sequence (DNA): TGTGCCAGCAGCCCGAGGGCGGGAGGGATAAGGGAGCAGTACTTC.

The chain couples TRBV7-2 to TRBJ2-1; 9 nucleotides align to TRBD2. The V and J ends lost 2 bases and 8 bases, in that order; junction bases with no gene match: 4. This CDR3 has 14 residues. Germline-derived CDR1 and CDR2 are SGHTA and FQGNSA. The CDR3 DNA is TGTGCCAGCAGCTTACTAGCGGGAAGGGATGAGCAGTTCTTC. Its protein is CASSLLAGRDEQFF.

J is TRBJ2-1 and V is TRBV28; D is unclear. The germline V and J ends were trimmed by 6 bases and 1 base, with 10 bases remaining between them. The CDR3 sequence is 14 residues long. CDR1 and CDR2 (germline): MDHEN, SYDVKM. This CDR3 reads CASSPVFSYNEQFF. CDR3 DNA: TGTGCCAGCAGCCCGGTCTTTTCCTACAATGAGCAGTTCTTC.

This chain links TRBV7-9 with TRBJ1-2, with 8 nucleotides matching TRBD1. Germline V gives CDR1 SEHNR, CDR2 FQNEAQ (reference sequence). The CDR3 covers 15 residues. V gave up 5 bases and J gave up 8 bases; unmatched junction bases: 13. For the CDR3, the DNA is TGTGCCAGCAGCCCGACCCGGGACAGGTCCTTCGGCTACACCTTC. Encoded protein: CASSPTRDRSFGYTF.

The CDR3, as DNA: TGTGCCAGCAGGGACCGGACACCCAACTATGGCTACACCTTC. Encoded protein: CASRDRTPNYGYTF. J is TRBJ1-2 and V is TRBV2, with D tentatively TRBD1 (5 bases). V shed 6 bases and J shed 2 bases, with 13 bases lying between them. CDR1 and CDR2 (germline): SNHLY, FYNNEI. The CDR3 is made up of 14 amino acids.

Remarks on this clone: Mismatch with germline at one junction end may stem from a read error. This chain uses TRBV7-8 with TRBJ2-3; 10 positions agree with TRBD2. The CDR3 contains 15 residues. CDR1 is SGHVS and CDR2 is FQNEAQ in the germline V gene. The CDR3 reads CASSLAGDRADTQYF. The CDR3, as DNA: TGTGCCAGCAGCCTAGCGGGAGATCGAGCAGATACGCAGTATTTT.

This chain connects TRBV21-1 to TRBJ1-5. TRBV21-1 is listed as a pseudogene. The CDR3 totals 16 residues. The CDR3 bases are TGTGCCAGCAGCCCTCCCCCCGAGGGAGGCAATCAGCCCCAGCATTTT. Amino acid sequence: CASSPPPEGGNQPQHF.

This clone was observed a handful of times. The chain joins TRBV5-1 to TRBJ2-1; 10 bases line up with TRBD2. The germline V gene encodes CDR1 SGHRS and CDR2 YFSETQ. The CDR3 totals 16 residues. V dropped 4 bases and J dropped 6; count of bases not matched to a gene: 10. CDR3 in amino acids: CASSPPSGRTVNEQFF. In nucleotides, the CDR3 is TGCGCCAGCAGCCCCCCTAGCGGGAGAACCGTCAATGAGCAGTTCTTC.

The rearrangement uses TRBV5-4 and TRBJ2-3, with a weak D call TRBD2 (6 bases). V shed 0 bases and J shed 2 bases, with 13 bases lying between them. Germline V gene lookup returns CDR1 SGHNT and CDR2 YYREEE (reference sequence). The CDR3 length is 16 residues. CDR3 protein: CASSLVGGELTDTQYF. The DNA of the CDR3 is TGTGCCAGCAGCTTGGTCGGGGGAGAGCTCACAGATACGCAGTATTTT.